The clone carrying this TCR beta chain is a singleton in its sample. The sample originates from a study of blood T cell repertoires in COVID-19. Study at large: Donors in Cohort 3 counted as recovered after two negative PCRs, clearance, or symptom resolution. Collection of acute and convalescent COVID-19 samples took place in the United States, Italy and Spain.

Grouping used clinical history reported by participants in a survey and questionnaire. J was trimmed by 7 bases and V by 6 bases; bases with no gene match: 8. Germline-derived CDR1 and CDR2 are SGHVS and FQNEAQ. The CDR3 sequence is 15 residues long. The assay was immunoSEQ multiplex PCR, and TCRdb's table has in-frame clones only and misses some. This sample carries some 300,000 clones, roughly 91% of them seen once, and the ten largest clones take roughly 2%. This clonotype was obtained from a woman aged 55-69 years in a cohort exposed to, infected with or recovered from COVID-19 (not recorded which). The chain employs TRBV7-8 and TRBJ2-2; 10 bases fit TRBD1. Sequenced: PBMCs or T cells enriched from blood (not recorded which). Here the CDR3 DNA reads TGTGCCAGCAGTCCCGGACAGGGGGAAGGCGGGGAGCTGTTTTTT. Amino acid sequence: CASSPGQGEGGELFF.